The source of this T cell receptor beta chain is a study of blood T cell repertoires in COVID-19 (dated by TCRdb to the early 2020s). Regarding the study in general: Samples covering the acute and convalescent phases of COVID-19 were provided by collaborators in the United States, Italy and Spain. The dataset comprised deeply sampled blood TCRbeta repertoires from subjects exposed to, actively infected with, or recovered from COVID-19. Where available, HLA class I and class II types were taken from metadata supplied by the sample provider and were not determined by assay-based typing. The repertoires were made available in a free public database intended to serve as a resource for research on the immune response to SARS-CoV-2. The material from the prospective study consisted of cDNA or gDNA derived from T cells, B-cell-depleted T cells, or PBMCs. Samples came from the ongoing ImmuneRACE study (first 160 participants) plus 1,254 subjects from 6 global collaborators. Nearly every sample came with metadata listing a de-identified subject ID, COVID-19 status, age in years and sex. Study-wide findings and limitations: How much clinical and demographic metadata was included differed by source and by participant, and the metadata was provided uncurated.

With respect to this clone: Its antigen is still unknown. No much larger clone exists at a distance of one base, and base qualities are not known.

Unmatched junction bases come to 4, with V trimmed by 0 bases and J by 8 bases. There are 14 amino acids in the CDR3, from cysteine to phenylalanine inclusive. Just CDR3 DNA is preserved here, 42 bases in frame from base 1. Via the germline V gene, CDR1 is SGDLS and CDR2 YYNGEE. The collaborating institutions used their own protocols to collect whole blood in K2EDTA tubes. For TCRbeta analysis, collaborator samples were shipped as frozen whole blood, as isolated PBMCs, or as DNA extracted from either sample type. TCRbeta CDR3 regions were amplified from genomic DNA by means of the immunoSEQ Assay, a bias-controlled multiplex PCR. The study's own analysis went as follows. The number of nucleated cells in each sample was estimated by amplification of reference gene primers within the assay. Sequence reads were collapsed and filtered to measure the absolute abundance of every unique TCRbeta CDR3 rearrangement. For each sample, productive Simpson clonality was calculated by taking the square root of Simpson's diversity index across productive rearrangements. Not all clones reach the TCRdb copy of this immuneACCESS table, which keeps in-frame sequences only. Checked studies attribute under half of the gap to unresolved V genes and leave the rest unexplained. V, J and clone size reflect that table, while D and trimming were determined from the DNA. For this sample the table gives a few hundred thousand clones, of which roughly 85% were detected only once. Jointly, the top ten make up 5% to 6.5% of the sample.

Sequencing was performed on peripheral blood. The sequence was collected from a man over 45 with active or convalescent COVID-19. Here the chain combines TRBV9 and TRBJ2-7; 11 nucleotides in the junction match TRBD2. The DNA sequence is TGTGCCAGCAGCGTAGTGGGGACTAGCGGTCAGCAGTACTTC. It codes for CASSVVGTSGQQYF.